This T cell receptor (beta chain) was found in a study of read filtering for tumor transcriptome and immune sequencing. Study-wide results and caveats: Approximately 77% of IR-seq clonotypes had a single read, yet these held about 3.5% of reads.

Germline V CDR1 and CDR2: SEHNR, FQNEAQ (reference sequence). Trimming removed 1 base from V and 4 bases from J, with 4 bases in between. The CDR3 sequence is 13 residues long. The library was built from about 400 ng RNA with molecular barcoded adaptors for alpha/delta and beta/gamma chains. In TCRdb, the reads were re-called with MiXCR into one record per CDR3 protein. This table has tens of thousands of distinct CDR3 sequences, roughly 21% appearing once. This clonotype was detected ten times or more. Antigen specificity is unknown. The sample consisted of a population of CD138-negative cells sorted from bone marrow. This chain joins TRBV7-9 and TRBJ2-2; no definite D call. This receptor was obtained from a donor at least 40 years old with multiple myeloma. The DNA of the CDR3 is TGTGCCAGCAGCTTAGGTGGCACCGGGGAGCTGTTTTTT. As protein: CASSLGGTGELFF.